This passage covers 27 T cell receptor beta chains from one sample sequenced in a study of blood T cell repertoires in COVID-19. The method was immunoSEQ multiplex PCR; TCRdb's version includes in-frame clones alone and lacks a portion of them. The sample lists around 300,000 clones; about nine tenths were seen once. Sequenced material: peripheral blood. The receptors here all came from a woman in her forties who had recovered from COVID-19.

This clone was detected a few times. The chain links TRBV30 to TRBJ2-7; TRBD1 aligns across 9 bases. J was trimmed by 0 bases and V by 2 bases; bases with no gene match: 2. Germline assignment: CDR1 GTSNPN and CDR2 SVGIG (reference sequence). CDR3 length: 14 amino acids. The CDR3 coding sequence is TGTGCCTGGAGTACAGGGGGCTCCTCCTACGAGCAGTACTTC. Its protein product is CAWSTGGSSYEQYF.

The chain uses TRBV3-1 (or the pseudogene TRBV3-2) and TRBJ2-7; 9 nucleotides line up with TRBD2. CDR1 is LGHDT, CDR2 YNNKEL, per germline (reference sequence). The CDR3 length is 19 residues. V was clipped by 0 bases and J by 3 bases; unmatched bases: 15. The CDR3 reads CASSQDVVAGGLSIYEQYF. The CDR3, as DNA: TGTGCCAGCAGCCAAGATGTTGTCGCGGGAGGGCTTAGTATCTACGAGCAGTACTTC.

This chain joins TRBV3-1 (or the pseudogene TRBV3-2) and TRBJ2-3; D not certain. V lost 10 bases, J lost 0 bases, and 8 bases lay in between. The CDR3 is 12 residues long. The germline gives CDR1 LGHDT, CDR2 YNNKEL (reference sequence). Here the CDR3 DNA reads TGTGCCACGCAAACAAGCACAGATACGCAGTATTTT. Encoded protein: CATQTSTDTQYF.

The chain recombines TRBV11-2 with TRBJ2-7, with 9 bases aligning to TRBD2. The CDR3 runs 15 residues. Germline values: CDR1 SGHAT, CDR2 FQNNGV. Trimming removed 3 bases from V and 6 bases from J; junction bases left unmatched: 9. The CDR3: CASSFVAGEAAEQYF. The CDR3 DNA is TGTGCCAGCAGCTTCGTAGCGGGAGAAGCAGCCGAGCAGTACTTC.

This chain joins TRBV11-2 and TRBJ2-4, with D possibly TRBD2 on 6 matching bases. Germline V lookup: CDR1 SGHAT, CDR2 FQNNGV. The CDR3 sequence is 17 residues long. The ends were cut back, 6 bases at V and 1 base at J, with 19 bases in the middle. CDR3 amino acids: CASSIGYGGTAKNIQYF. CDR3 DNA sequence: TGTGCCAGCAGTATAGGGTACGGCGGGACGGCCAAAAACATTCAGTACTTC.

The rearrangement links TRBV30 to TRBJ2-2; 13 bases align to TRBD2. The V gene end was trimmed by 3 bases and the J gene end by 4 bases; junction bases not matched to a gene: 8. Germline values: CDR1 GTSNPN, CDR2 SVGIG (reference sequence). The CDR3 runs to 17 residues. This CDR3 reads CAWSGGLAGVRTGELFF. CDR3 sequence (DNA): TGTGCCTGGAGCGGAGGACTAGCGGGGGTCCGCACCGGGGAGCTGTTTTTT.

The V and J genes are TRBV13 and TRBJ2-2; the match to TRBD2 covers 7 bases. V gave up 4 bases and J gave up 6 bases; unmatched junction bases: 11. There are 16 residues in the CDR3. Germline V gene lookup returns CDR1 PRHDT and CDR2 FYEKMQ (reference sequence). CDR3 DNA: TGTGCCAGCAGCTCCCGAGAAGCGGGACGTTCCGGGGAGCTGTTTTTT. Residues: CASSSREAGRSGELFF.

The chain links TRBV13 to TRBJ2-7; 9 bases map to TRBD1. The CDR3 runs 13 residues. V gave up 4 bases and J gave up 7 bases; unmatched junction bases: 5. CDR1 is PRHDT, CDR2 FYEKMQ, per germline (reference sequence). The CDR3 spells CASSSRQGEEQYF. CDR3 nucleotides: TGTGCCAGCAGCTCCCGACAGGGGGAAGAGCAGTACTTC.

This chain connects TRBV24-1 to TRBJ1-2; D perhaps matches TRBD1 (6 bases). Trimming pared 4 bases from V and 9 bases from J, leaving 14 bases between. The germline V gene encodes CDR1 KGHDR and CDR2 SFDVKD. The CDR3 is made up of 13 amino acids. Here the CDR3 DNA reads TGTGCCACCAGTGACTCCACGACAGGCCGCTACACCTTC. It codes for CATSDSTTGRYTF.

The V and J genes are TRBV6-5 and TRBJ2-5; D is possibly TRBD1 (6 bases). This CDR3 region has 14 residues. Per the germline V gene, CDR1 is MNHEY and CDR2 is SVGAGI. The V and J ends lost 7 bases and 4 bases respectively, with 16 bases between them. The CDR3 region is CASKRDTLGETQYF. The CDR3 nucleotides are TGTGCCAGCAAACGGGACACCCTGGGAGAGACCCAGTACTTC.

This sequence joins TRBV4-2 and TRBJ2-1; 11 positions match TRBD2. The CDR3 length is 16 residues. Germline lookup yields CDR1 LGHNA and CDR2 YNFKEQ. Losses at the gene ends were 2 bases for V and 9 bases for J; bases not matched to a gene: 9. The CDR3 region is CASSQTLAGEVGEQFF. The CDR3 coding sequence is TGTGCCAGCAGCCAAACACTAGCGGGAGAGGTCGGTGAGCAGTTCTTC.

This rearrangement joins TRBV6-2 or TRBV6-3 to TRBJ2-7; D is unresolved. CDR3 length equals 15 residues. Germline V gene sequence: CDR1 MNHEY, CDR2 SVGEGT. The ends were cut back, 2 bases at V and 2 bases at J, with 13 bases in the middle. As DNA, the CDR3 is TGTGCCAGCAGTTACGAACGCGGAGATACCTACGAGCAGTACTTC. Its translation: CASSYERGDTYEQYF.

V and J are TRBV7-2 and TRBJ2-2; D is uncertain. The CDR3 totals 12 residues. Trimming stripped 0 bases from V and 8 bases from J, with 4 bases between. Germline CDR1 SGHTA, CDR2 FQGNSA. CDR3 in DNA: TGTGCCAGCAGCTTAGCGAGGGGGGAGCTGTTTTTT. Translation: CASSLARGELFF.

This rearrangement joins TRBV24-1 to TRBJ2-1, with 8 bases matching TRBD2. The CDR3 runs to 16 residues. The germline V gene has CDR1 KGHDR and CDR2 SFDVKD. Trimming cost V 4 bases and J 7 bases; bases outside gene matches: 11. The CDR3 protein is CATSEISGGVRNEQFF. Written as DNA, the CDR3 is TGTGCCACCAGTGAAATAAGCGGGGGCGTAAGGAATGAGCAGTTCTTC.

This clone was seen a few times. The chain recombines TRBV6-4 with TRBJ2-2, with TRBD2 identical over 12 bases. This CDR3 is 15 amino acids long. J was trimmed by 9 bases and V by 5 bases; bases with no gene match: 7. CDR1 is MRHNA and CDR2 is SNTAGT in the germline V gene. The CDR3: CASSSTSGSVRELFF. The CDR3 region has the DNA TGTGCCAGCAGTTCGACTAGCGGGAGCGTCCGGGAGCTGTTTTTT.

The chain couples TRBV9 to TRBJ2-3; D gene uncertain. The CDR3 runs to 17 residues. The germline CDR1 and CDR2 sequences are SGDLS and YYNGEE. Trimming pared 0 bases from V and 0 bases from J, leaving 14 bases between. The CDR3 DNA is TGTGCCAGCAGCGTAGACCTCGCGAGCCCAAGCACAGATACGCAGTATTTT. Amino acid sequence: CASSVDLASPSTDTQYF.

This chain links TRBV14 with TRBJ2-5; 10 bases align to TRBD1. From germline, CDR1 is SGHDN and CDR2 FVKESK. CDR3 length: 16 residues. J gave up 0 bases and V 2 bases, and 3 bases lay outside the gene matches. Here the CDR3 reads CASSQRTGGYQETQYF. CDR3 sequence (DNA): TGTGCCAGCAGCCAACGGACAGGGGGGTACCAAGAGACCCAGTACTTC. The complete variable domain, with remaining parts taken from reference TRBV14 and TRBJ2-5, reads EAGVTQFPSHSVIEKGQTVTLRCDPISGHDNLYWYRRVMGKEIKFLLHFVKESKQDESGMPNNRFLAERTGGTYSTLKVQPAELEDSGVYFCASSQRTGGYQETQYFGPGTRLLVL.

The genes are TRBV5-4 and TRBJ2-7; D might be TRBD2 (6 bases). The CDR3 covers 15 residues. Trimming stripped 4 bases from V and 5 bases from J, with 19 bases between. Looked up from germline, CDR1 is SGHNT and CDR2 is YYREEE (reference sequence). The CDR3 loop reads CASSGRSGDPDEQYF. The CDR3 nucleotides are TGTGCCAGCAGCGGACGATCGGGGGACCCCGACGAGCAGTACTTC.

The chain recombines TRBV19 with TRBJ2-1, with a possible D match to TRBD1 (6 bases). Deletions cut 4 bases from V and 7 bases from J, with 17 bases between. Looked up from germline, CDR1 is LNHDA and CDR2 is SQIVND (reference sequence). The CDR3 totals 15 residues. The CDR3 DNA reads as TGTGCCAGTAGTAGTCAGGGGCAGTTAGGTAATGAGCAGTTCTTC. Its protein is CASSSQGQLGNEQFF.

The chain links TRBV19 to TRBJ1-1; perhaps TRBD1 as D (6 bases). V lost 3 bases and J lost 4, with 18 bases in between. The CDR3 length is 16 residues. Germline V gives CDR1 LNHDA, CDR2 SQIVND (reference sequence). The CDR3 DNA sequence: TGTGCCAGTAGTATCTTTCCCAATCAGGGGCCCACTGAAGCTTTCTTT. Its translation: CASSIFPNQGPTEAFF.

CDR3 in amino acids: CASATSGRGGEQFF. In DNA, the CDR3 is TGTGCCAGCGCCACTAGCGGGAGGGGGGGTGAGCAGTTCTTC. This chain links TRBV2 with TRBJ2-1, with TRBD2 matching 13 bases. CDR1 SNHLY and CDR2 FYNNEI come from the germline V gene. The junction had 7 bases not matched to a gene; V was cut back by 8 bases and J by 9 bases. The CDR3 covers 14 residues.

The chain links TRBV9 to TRBJ1-6; D possibly corresponds to TRBD1 (6 bases). The CDR3 consists of 14 residues. V lost 3 bases and J 8 bases, leaving 12 bases between the germline ends. Germline V gene data show CDR1 as SGDLS and CDR2 as YYNGEE. CDR3 nucleotides: TGTGCCAGCAGCGCCCAGGGGCCCTATTCACCCCTCCACTTT. It is translated as CASSAQGPYSPLHF. The variable domain in full, with the rest retrieved from reference TRBV9 and TRBJ1-6, is DSGVTQTPKHLITATGQRVTLRCSPRSGDLSVYWYQQSLDQGLQFLIQYYNGEERAKGNILERFSAQQFPDLHSELNLSSLELGDSALYFCASSAQGPYSPLHFGNGTRLTVT.

The V and J genes are TRBV19 and TRBJ2-5, with a tentative D call TRBD1 (6 bases). The CDR3 length is 14 residues. Germline V gene sequence: CDR1 LNHDA, CDR2 SQIVND (reference sequence). The ends were cut back, 1 base at V and 3 bases at J, with 9 bases in the middle. DNA of the CDR3: TGTGCCAGTAGTATAGGGGCAGGGGAAGAGACCCAGTACTTC. Its protein is CASSIGAGEETQYF. Full variable domain (remainder filled in from reference TRBV19 and TRBJ2-5): DGGITQSPKYLFRKEGQNVTLSCEQNLNHDAMYWYRQDPGQGLRLIYYSQIVNDFQKGDIAEGYSVSREKKESFPLTVTSAQKNPTAFYLCASSIGAGEETQYFGPGTRLLVL.

This chain uses TRBV27 with TRBJ1-2, with 12 bases lining up with TRBD1. Trimming took 5 bases from V and 6 from J; bases not matched to a gene: 4. The CDR3 loop spans 14 amino acids. Germline CDR1 is MNHEY and CDR2 is SMNVEV (reference sequence). The CDR3 spells CASSDGTGGDGYTF. DNA for the CDR3: TGTGCCAGCAGTGATGGGACAGGGGGCGATGGCTACACCTTC.

The CDR3 loop is CASRGRMDQETQYF. The CDR3 nucleotides read TGTGCCAGCAGGGGCAGGATGGACCAAGAGACCCAGTACTTC. V usage is TRBV11-2 and J usage is TRBJ2-5; D unresolved. CDR3 length: 14 residues. V lost 6 bases and J 0 bases, leaving 11 bases between the germline ends. CDR1 and CDR2 (germline): SGHAT, FQNNGV.

This clone appeared a single time. The chain recombines TRBV27 with TRBJ2-3; tentative D call: TRBD2 (6 bases). Looked up from germline, CDR1 is MNHEY and CDR2 is SMNVEV (reference sequence). This CDR3 region has 16 residues. With 5 bases removed from V and 2 bases from J, the gap between germline ends came to 17 bases. The chain's CDR3 is CASSARRGQDTDTQYF. In DNA form, the CDR3 reads TGTGCCAGCAGTGCCCGGAGGGGTCAAGACACAGATACGCAGTATTTT.

The chain links TRBV6-5 to TRBJ2-2, with D possibly TRBD2 on 6 matching bases. The CDR3 spans 15 residues. V was shortened by 2 bases and J by 0 bases, with 7 bases between the two germline ends. Germline V gene lookup returns CDR1 MNHEY and CDR2 SVGAGI. CDR3: CASSYLAPNTGELFF. The CDR3 DNA reads TGTGCCAGCAGTTACCTAGCGCCGAACACCGGGGAGCTGTTTTTT.